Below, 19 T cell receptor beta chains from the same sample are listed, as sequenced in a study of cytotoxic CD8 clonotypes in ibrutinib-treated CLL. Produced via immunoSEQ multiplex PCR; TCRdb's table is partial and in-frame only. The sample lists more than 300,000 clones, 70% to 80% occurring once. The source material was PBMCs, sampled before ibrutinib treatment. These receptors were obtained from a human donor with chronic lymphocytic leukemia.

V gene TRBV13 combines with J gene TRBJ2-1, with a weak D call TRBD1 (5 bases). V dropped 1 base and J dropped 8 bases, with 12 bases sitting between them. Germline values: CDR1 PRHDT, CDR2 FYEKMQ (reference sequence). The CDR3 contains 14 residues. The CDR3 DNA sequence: TGTGCCAGCAGCTTAGATGGCAGGGTGGATGAGCAGTTCTTC. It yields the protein CASSLDGRVDEQFF.

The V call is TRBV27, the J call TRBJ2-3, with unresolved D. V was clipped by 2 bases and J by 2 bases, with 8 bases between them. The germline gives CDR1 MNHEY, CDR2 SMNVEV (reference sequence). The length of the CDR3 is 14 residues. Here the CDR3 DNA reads TGTGCCAGCAGTTTACCCGCTCCCACAGATACGCAGTATTTT. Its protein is CASSLPAPTDTQYF.

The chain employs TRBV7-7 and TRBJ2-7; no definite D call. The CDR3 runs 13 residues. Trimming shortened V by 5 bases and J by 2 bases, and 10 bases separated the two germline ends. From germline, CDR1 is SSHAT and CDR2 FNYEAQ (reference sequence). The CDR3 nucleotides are TGTGCCAGCAGCCCCGGCCGGACCTACGAGCAGTACTTC. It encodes CASSPGRTYEQYF.

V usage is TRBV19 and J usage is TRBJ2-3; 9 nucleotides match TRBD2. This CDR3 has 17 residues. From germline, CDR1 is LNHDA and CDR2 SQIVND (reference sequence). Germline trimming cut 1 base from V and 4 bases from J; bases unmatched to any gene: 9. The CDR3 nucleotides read TGTGCCAGTAGTATAGTAGCTAGCGGGACTCCCCCAGATACGCAGTATTTT. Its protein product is CASSIVASGTPPDTQYF.

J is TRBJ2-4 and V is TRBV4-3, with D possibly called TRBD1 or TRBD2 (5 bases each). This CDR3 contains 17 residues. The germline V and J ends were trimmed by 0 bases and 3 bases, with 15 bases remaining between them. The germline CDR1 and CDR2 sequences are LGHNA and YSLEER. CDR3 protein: CASSQDGATPGKNIQYF. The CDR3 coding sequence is TGCGCCAGCAGCCAAGACGGGGCCACCCCGGGCAAAAACATTCAGTACTTC.

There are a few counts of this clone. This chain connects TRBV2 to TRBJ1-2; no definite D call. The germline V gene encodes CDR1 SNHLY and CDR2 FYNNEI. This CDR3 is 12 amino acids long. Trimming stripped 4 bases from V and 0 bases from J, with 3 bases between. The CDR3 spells CASSGTNYGYTF. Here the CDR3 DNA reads TGTGCCAGCAGTGGGACTAACTATGGCTACACCTTC.

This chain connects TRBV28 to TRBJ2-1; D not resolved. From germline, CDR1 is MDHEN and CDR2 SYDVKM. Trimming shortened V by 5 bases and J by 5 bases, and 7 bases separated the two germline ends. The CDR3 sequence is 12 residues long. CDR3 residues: CASSDLNNEQFF. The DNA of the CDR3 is TGTGCCAGCAGTGATCTCAACAATGAGCAGTTCTTC.

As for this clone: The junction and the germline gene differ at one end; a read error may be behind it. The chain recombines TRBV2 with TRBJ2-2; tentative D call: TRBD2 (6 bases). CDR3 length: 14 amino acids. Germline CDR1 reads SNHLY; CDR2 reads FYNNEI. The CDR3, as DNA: TGTGTCAGCCATTACGGGAGAGACGTCGGGGAGCTGTTTTTT. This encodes CVSHYGRDVGELFF.

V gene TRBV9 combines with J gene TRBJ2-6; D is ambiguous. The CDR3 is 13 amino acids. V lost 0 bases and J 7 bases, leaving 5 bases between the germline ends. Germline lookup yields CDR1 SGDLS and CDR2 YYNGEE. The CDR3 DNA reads TGTGCCAGCAGCGTAGAACTCGCCAACGTCCTGACTTTC. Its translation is CASSVELANVLTF. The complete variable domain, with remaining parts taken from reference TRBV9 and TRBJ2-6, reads DSGVTQTPKHLITATGQRVTLRCSPRSGDLSVYWYQQSLDQGLQFLIQYYNGEERAKGNILERFSAQQFPDLHSELNLSSLELGDSALYFCASSVELANVLTFGAGSRLTVL.

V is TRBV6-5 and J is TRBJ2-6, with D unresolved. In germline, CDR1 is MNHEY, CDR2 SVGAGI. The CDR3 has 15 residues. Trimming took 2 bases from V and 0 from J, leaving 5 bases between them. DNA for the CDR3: TGTGCCAGCAGTTACATCGGCTCTGGGGCCAACGTCCTGACTTTC. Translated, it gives CASSYIGSGANVLTF.

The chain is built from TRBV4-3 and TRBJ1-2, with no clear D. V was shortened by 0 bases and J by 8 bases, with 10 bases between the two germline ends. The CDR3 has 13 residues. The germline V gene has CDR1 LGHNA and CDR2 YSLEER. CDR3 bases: TGCGCCAGCAGCCAAGATTTGGGCCGGGGCTACACCTTC. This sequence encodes CASSQDLGRGYTF.

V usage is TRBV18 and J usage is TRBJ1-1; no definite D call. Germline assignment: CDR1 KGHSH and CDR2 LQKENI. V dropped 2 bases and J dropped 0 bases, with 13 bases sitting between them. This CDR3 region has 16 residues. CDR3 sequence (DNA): TGTGCCAGCTCACCAAGCCAGATTTGGTTGAACACTGAAGCTTTCTTT. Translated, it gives CASSPSQIWLNTEAFF.

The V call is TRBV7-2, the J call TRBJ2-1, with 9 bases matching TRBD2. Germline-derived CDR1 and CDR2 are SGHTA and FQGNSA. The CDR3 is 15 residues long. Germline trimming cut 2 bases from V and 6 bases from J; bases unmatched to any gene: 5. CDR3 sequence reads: CASSLSLAGPNEQFF. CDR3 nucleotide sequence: TGTGCCAGCAGCTTAAGCCTAGCGGGACCCAATGAGCAGTTCTTC. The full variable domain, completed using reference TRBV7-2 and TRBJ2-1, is GAGVSQSPSNKVTEKGKDVELRCDPISGHTALYWYRQSLGQGLEFLIYFQGNSAPDKSGLPSDRFSAERTGGSVSTLTIQRTQQEDSAVYLCASSLSLAGPNEQFFGPGTRLTVL.

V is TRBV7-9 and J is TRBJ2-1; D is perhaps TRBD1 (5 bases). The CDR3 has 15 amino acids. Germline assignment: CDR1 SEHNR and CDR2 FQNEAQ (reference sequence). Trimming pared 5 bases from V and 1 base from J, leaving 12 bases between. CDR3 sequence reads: CASSQPDRSYNEQFF. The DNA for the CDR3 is TGTGCCAGCAGCCAACCCGACAGATCCTACAATGAGCAGTTCTTC.

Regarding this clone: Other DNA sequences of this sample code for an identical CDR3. CDR3 loop: CASSFGGRGTDTQYF. The CDR3 coding sequence is TGCGCCAGCAGCTTTGGGGGGCGGGGCACAGATACGCAGTATTTT. V and J are TRBV5-1 and TRBJ2-3; D tentatively fits TRBD1 or TRBD2 (6 bases each). The ends were cut back, 2 bases at V and 1 base at J, with 11 bases in the middle. Looked up from germline, CDR1 is SGHRS and CDR2 is YFSETQ. The CDR3 is 15 residues long.

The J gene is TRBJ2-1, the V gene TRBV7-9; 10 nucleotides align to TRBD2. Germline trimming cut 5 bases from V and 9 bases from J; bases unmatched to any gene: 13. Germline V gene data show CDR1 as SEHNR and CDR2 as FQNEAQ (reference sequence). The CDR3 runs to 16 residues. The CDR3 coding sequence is TGTGCCAGCAGCCTTGTCGCTGGGCTAGCGGGAGCTGAGCAGTTCTTC. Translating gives CASSLVAGLAGAEQFF.

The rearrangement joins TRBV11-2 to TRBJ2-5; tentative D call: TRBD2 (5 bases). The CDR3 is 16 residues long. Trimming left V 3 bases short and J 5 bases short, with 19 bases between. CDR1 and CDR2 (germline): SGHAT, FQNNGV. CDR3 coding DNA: TGTGCCAGCAGCTTCCTACCAGTGCCCCGCGGGGAGACCCAGTACTTC. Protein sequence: CASSFLPVPRGETQYF.

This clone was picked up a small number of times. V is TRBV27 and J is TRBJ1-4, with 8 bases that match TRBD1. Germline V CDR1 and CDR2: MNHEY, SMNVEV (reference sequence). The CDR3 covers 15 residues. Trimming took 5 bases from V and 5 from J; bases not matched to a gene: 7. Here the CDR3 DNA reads TGTGCCAGCAGTCCACTGGACAGGGACAATGAAAAACTGTTTTTT. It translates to CASSPLDRDNEKLFF. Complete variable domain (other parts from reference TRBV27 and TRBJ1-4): EAQVTQNPRYLITVTGKKLTVTCSQNMNHEYMSWYRQDPGLGLRQIYYSMNVEVTDKGDVPEGYKVSRKEKRNFPLILESPSPNQTSLYFCASSPLDRDNEKLFFGSGTQLSVL.

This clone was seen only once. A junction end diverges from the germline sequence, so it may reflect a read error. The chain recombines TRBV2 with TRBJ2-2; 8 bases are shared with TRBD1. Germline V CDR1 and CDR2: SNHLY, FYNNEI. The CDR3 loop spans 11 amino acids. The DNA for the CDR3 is TGTGCCAGCAGCTGGGACAGGTCGAATGTTTTT. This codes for CASSWDRSNVF.